This T cell receptor (beta chain) was captured in a study of T-cell reconstitution after alpha-beta-depleted transplantation in children listed by TCRdb under 2016. With regard to the full study: Using TCR repertoire profiling, the study followed T-cell immune reconstitution in a quantitative way in children after TCRalphabeta/CD19-depleted allogeneic hematopoietic cell transplantation. What the authors observed across the whole study: In some patients, high TCRbeta diversity at day 60 was attributed to recipient T cells and intrathymic progenitors that had survived conditioning. The apparently early recovery of alphabetaT-cell counts about two months after transplant reportedly depended on only several hundred rapidly expanded clones that came from non-depleted graft cells. Over the following months the frequencies of hyperexpanded clones went down, and after one year T-cell counts and TCRbeta diversity were mostly credited to newly produced T cells.

Libraries were prepared through PCR. The sequencing machine was an Illumina HiSeq 2500. Molecular barcoding was employed in the preparation of TCR libraries, with unique molecular identifiers being used to normalize TCRbeta repertoire quantification. The public reads were reprocessed in TCRdb via fastp at Q25 and MiXCR, keeping in-frame beta chains. CDR3 protein duplicates are merged, each entry listing the most common genes and DNA. In this sample the table shows 25,000 to 35,000 distinct CDR3 sequences, 5.5% to 8% of which occur a single time. The top ten clones comprise around 25% of the sample. In the germline V gene, CDR1 corresponds to SGHDN and CDR2 to FVKESK. The CDR3 has 15 amino acids, counting the end cysteine and phenylalanine. Left in the record is the CDR3 DNA by itself, 45 bases read in frame from the first base. V is shortened by 0 bases, J by 3 bases, and the region joining them spans 12 bases.

This clonotype was counted many times. Its cognate antigen has yet to be identified. Base qualities are not at hand, and no much larger clone is one base apart. The time point label on this specimen signifies: day 60 (about 2 months) after transplantation. The sample's treatment or condition label, decoded: allogeneic hematopoietic cell transplantation with graft depleted of TCRalphabeta T cells and CD19 B cells. Transplant recipients were children who received TCRalphabeta/CD19-depleted allogeneic hematopoietic cell grafts. This sequence uses TRBV14 and TRBJ2-7; the D gene cannot be resolved beyond TRBD1 or TRBD2, each matching 5 bases. The input for sequencing was peripheral blood, taken 60 days after TCRalphabeta/CD19-depleted stem cell transplant. The sequence came from a child younger than two who had a stem cell transplant for acute myeloid leukemia, so the T cells may come from the graft donor. At the DNA level, the sequence is TGTGCCAGCAGCCAAGATCGTGGGGGTTACTACGAGCAGTACTTC. Its product reads: CASSQDRGGYYEQYF.